This T cell receptor beta chain was captured in a study of a mutant IDH1 vaccine in newly diagnosed glioma. Study as a whole: Patients had received radiotherapy, temozolomide, or both previously, most receiving both. Findings of the study overall: Pseudoprogression showed no apparent link to changes in top peripheral T cell clonotypes.

The CDR3 loop spans 16 amino acids. V was cut by 4 bases and J by 5 bases, with 20 bases left in between. Germline CDR1 MGHRA, CDR2 YSYEKL. On this clone: The antigen is not known.

Assay used: immunoSEQ multiplex PCR; TCRdb lists only in-frame clones, some missing. The sample holds 20,000 to 25,000 clones, 82% seen once. The sample's time point: week 23, last vaccination. It was 300 ug of mutant IDH1 20-mer peptide that made up each vaccine dose, given with topical imiquimod. Sequenced material: PBMCs, taken from a glioma patient whose treatment included an IDH1 peptide vaccine. This clonotype was obtained from a man aged 25-40 years with glioma. The J gene is TRBJ2-5, the V gene TRBV4-1; D is possibly TRBD2 (8 bases). CDR3 residues: CASSPGGAGARETQYF. The CDR3 DNA reads TGCGCCAGCAGCCCAGGGGGAGCGGGGGCCCGGGAGACCCAGTACTTC.